This T cell receptor beta chain is from a study of CD4 T cells in relation to SARS-CoV-2 and coronaviruses. Study as a whole: The negative reference was HIV-1 Nef peptide pool or peptide-free culture. Crossreactive spike epitopes shared across donors were mapped to their HLA restriction.

Germline V gene sequence: CDR1 DFQATT, CDR2 SNEGSKA (reference sequence). The CDR3 consists of 18 residues. The V end was cut by 3 bases, the J end by 0 bases, with 21 bases between. Unexposed donor CD4+ T cells date from about 2011-2018, before the COVID-19 pandemic. After nine to ten days of culture, CD4+ T cells were isolated. As cell numbers allowed, unexposed-donor CD4+ T cells faced SARS-CoV-2 S/N and four cold-coronavirus spikes. Study-level findings and limits: Approximately 65% of donors had memory CD4+ clonotypes crossrecognizing SARS-CoV-2 and common cold coronavirus spike.

Sequencing was performed with immunoSEQ multiplex PCR; in TCRdb, only in-frame clones are kept and a portion is missing. The sample includes about 18,000 clones, 70% to 85% of them seen just once. Points on this clone: Antigen: not known.

Sequences were obtained from CD4+ T cells from PBMCs, cultured in vitro. This chain connects TRBV20-1 to TRBJ1-5; D is possibly TRBD1 (6 bases). The receptor comes from a human donor in good health. CDR3 residues: CSASNPGHQALSNQPQHF. CDR3 coding DNA: TGCAGTGCTAGTAATCCGGGACATCAAGCCCTTAGCAATCAGCCCCAGCATTTT.